Listed here are 10 T cell receptor beta chains from one sample, sequenced in a study of T cells after yellow fever vaccination (dated by TCRdb to between 2018 and 2021). Library construction relied on 5' RACE. The listed sequencing device is Illumina NovaSeq 6000. The raw public data were reprocessed by TCRdb itself: fastp quality trimming at Q25, MiXCR clonotype calling, in-frame beta chains only. Each CDR3 protein gets just one entry, which takes the most common genes and DNA from the rows behind it. The sample contains some 320,000 distinct CDR3 sequences, 8.7% of them found a single time. Jointly, the top ten make up around 3.4% of the sample. The meaning of the sample's treatment or condition label: live attenuated yellow fever vaccine strain. The starting material was CD4+ T cells sorted from PBMCs, obtained 5 days after the yellow fever booster vaccination. The receptor set was obtained from a man younger than 35 who received the YFV17D yellow fever vaccine.

The rearrangement links TRBV6-5 to TRBJ1-6; D remains unclear. Germline CDR1 and CDR2: MNHEY and SVGAGI. V lost 0 bases and J lost 10, with 10 bases in between. The CDR3 consists of 14 residues. The CDR3 DNA sequence: TGTGCCAGCAGTTACTCGATTGTCGACTCACCCCTCCACTTT. Its protein is CASSYSIVDSPLHF.

The sample holds a few counts of this clonotype. The chain uses TRBV20-1 and TRBJ2-5, with D possibly TRBD1 on 6 matching bases. V lost 4 bases to trimming and J lost 4 bases, with 19 bases between them. The CDR3 covers 15 residues. Germline V gives CDR1 DFQATT, CDR2 SNEGSKA (reference sequence). DNA of the CDR3: TGCAGTGCTATCAACCCCACAGGGAATATAGAGACCCAGTACTTC. This encodes CSAINPTGNIETQYF.

The CDR3 loop is CSARITDNQPQHF. As DNA, the CDR3 is TGCAGTGCTAGAATAACAGACAATCAGCCCCAGCATTTT. This chain uses TRBV20-1 with TRBJ1-5; D is ambiguous. The CDR3 loop spans 13 amino acids. The germline CDR1 and CDR2 sequences are DFQATT and SNEGSKA (reference sequence). Between the trimmed V and J ends, which lost 2 bases and 3 bases, there was a span of 8 bases.

CDR3 nucleotide sequence: TGTGCCATCAGTGAACTAGCGGGCAATGAGCAGTTCTTC. It encodes CAISELAGNEQFF. The chain links TRBV10-3 to TRBJ2-1; 9 nucleotides match TRBD2. The CDR3 is made up of 13 amino acids. The J segment lost 6 bases and the V segment lost 3 bases, leaving 0 bases of the junction unmatched. Germline lookup yields CDR1 ENHRY and CDR2 SYGVKD.

This clonotype came up a few times. CDR3 nucleotides: TGCGCCAGCAGCCAGGGAAAGGGGGCTGGGGCCAACGTCCTGACTTTC. Translated: CASSQGKGAGANVLTF. J is TRBJ2-6 and V is TRBV4-1; D possibly corresponds to TRBD1 (6 bases). V lost 3 bases to trimming and J lost 2 bases, with 11 bases between them. The CDR3 extends over 16 amino acids. The V gene's germline CDR1 is MGHRA and CDR2 YSYEKL.

This clonotype was counted many times. The CDR3 reads CASRGGLSTDTQYF. The CDR3 DNA reads TGTGCCAGCAGGGGGGGGCTCAGCACAGATACGCAGTATTTT. The chain employs TRBV6-1 and TRBJ2-3; tentatively, D is TRBD2 (7 bases). CDR3 length equals 14 residues. The V end was cut by 6 bases, the J end by 0 bases, with 10 bases between. CDR1 MNHNS and CDR2 SASEGT come from the germline V gene.

The rearrangement joins TRBV4-1 to TRBJ2-7; 10 bases map to TRBD1. This CDR3 is 19 amino acids long. Germline CDR1 is MGHRA and CDR2 is YSYEKL. The V and J ends lost 0 bases and 0 bases, in that order; junction bases with no gene match: 11. CDR3 DNA sequence: TGCGCCAGCAGCCAAGATATTAGTCCCGGGACAGGGGTCTCCTACGAGCAGTACGTC. Translation: CASSQDISPGTGVSYEQYV.

The table lists this clonotype with many counts. The chain has TRBV7-2 and TRBJ2-1; D possibly uses TRBD1 or TRBD2 (6 bases each). Germline V gene sequence: CDR1 SGHTA, CDR2 FQGNSA. Trimming took off 10 bases at V and 4 bases at J, with 23 bases between the two ends. The CDR3 is made up of 16 amino acids. In nucleotides, the CDR3 is TGTGCCAACTCGCGAGGGGGGCCACTGGTTTACAATGAGCAGTTCTTC. It is translated as CANSRGGPLVYNEQFF.

The chain recombines TRBV20-1 with TRBJ2-5; D gene uncertain. Per germline, CDR1 DFQATT and CDR2 SNEGSKA (reference sequence). The CDR3 has 12 amino acids. V shed 1 base and J shed 1 base, with 4 bases lying between them. The CDR3 DNA reads TGCAGTGCTAGAGGCATCCAAGAGACCCAGTACTTC. Amino acid sequence: CSARGIQETQYF.

As concerns this clonotype: One junction end disagrees with the germline gene, perhaps due to a read error. The chain recombines TRBV7-6 with TRBJ1-6, with unresolved D. The germline gives CDR1 SGHVS, CDR2 FNYEAQ. This CDR3 comprises 19 residues. CDR3 DNA sequence: TGTACCAGCAGCTTTTCCAATCAGGTGGCAGGAGCCCTTAATTCACCCCTCCACTTT. Translating it yields CTSSFSNQVAGALNSPLHF.